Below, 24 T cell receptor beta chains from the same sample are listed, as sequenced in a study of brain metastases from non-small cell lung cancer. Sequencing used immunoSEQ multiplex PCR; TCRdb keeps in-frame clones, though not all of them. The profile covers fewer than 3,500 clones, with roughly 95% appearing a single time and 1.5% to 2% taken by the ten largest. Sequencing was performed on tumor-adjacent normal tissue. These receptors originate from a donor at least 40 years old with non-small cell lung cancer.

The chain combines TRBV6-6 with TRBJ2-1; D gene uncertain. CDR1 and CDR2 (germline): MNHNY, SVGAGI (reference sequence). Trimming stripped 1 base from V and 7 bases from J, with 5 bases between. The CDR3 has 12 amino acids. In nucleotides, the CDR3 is TGTGCCAGCAGTTACTGGGGAAATGAGCAGTTCTTC. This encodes CASSYWGNEQFF.

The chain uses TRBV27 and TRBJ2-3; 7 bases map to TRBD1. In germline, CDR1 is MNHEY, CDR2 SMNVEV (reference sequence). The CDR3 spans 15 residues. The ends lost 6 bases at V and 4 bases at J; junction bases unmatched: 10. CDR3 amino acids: CASRGGPKGADTQYF. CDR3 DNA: TGTGCCAGCAGAGGGGGCCCTAAGGGGGCAGATACGCAGTATTTT.

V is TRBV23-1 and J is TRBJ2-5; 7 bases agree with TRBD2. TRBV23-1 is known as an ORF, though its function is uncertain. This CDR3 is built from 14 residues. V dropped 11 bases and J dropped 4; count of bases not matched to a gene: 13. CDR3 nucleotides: TGCGCCCCCGGGGGGACCCAATGGGGAGAGACCCAGTACTTC. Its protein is CAPGGTQWGETQYF.

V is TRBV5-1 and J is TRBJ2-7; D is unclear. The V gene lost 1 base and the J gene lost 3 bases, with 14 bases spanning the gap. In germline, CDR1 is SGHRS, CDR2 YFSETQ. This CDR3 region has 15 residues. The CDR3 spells CASSLSGATYYEQYF. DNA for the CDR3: TGCGCCAGCAGCTTGTCGGGTGCAACTTACTACGAGCAGTACTTC. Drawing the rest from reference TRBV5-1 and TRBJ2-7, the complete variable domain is KAGVTQTPRYLIKTRGQQVTLSCSPISGHRSVSWYQQTPGQGLQFLFEYFSETQRNKGNFPGRFSGRQFSNSRSEMNVSTLELGDSALYLCASSLSGATYYEQYFGPGTRLTVT.

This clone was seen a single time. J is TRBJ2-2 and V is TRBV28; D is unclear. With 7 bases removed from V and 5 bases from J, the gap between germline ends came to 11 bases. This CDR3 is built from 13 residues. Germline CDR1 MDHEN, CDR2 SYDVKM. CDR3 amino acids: CASTVGPTGELFF. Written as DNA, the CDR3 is TGTGCCAGCACCGTCGGACCTACCGGGGAGCTGTTTTTT.

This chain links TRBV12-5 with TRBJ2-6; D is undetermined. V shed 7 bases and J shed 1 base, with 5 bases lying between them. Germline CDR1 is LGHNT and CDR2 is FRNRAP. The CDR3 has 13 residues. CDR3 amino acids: CASAESGANVLTF. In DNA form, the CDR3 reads TGTGCTAGTGCCGAGTCTGGGGCCAACGTCCTGACTTTC.

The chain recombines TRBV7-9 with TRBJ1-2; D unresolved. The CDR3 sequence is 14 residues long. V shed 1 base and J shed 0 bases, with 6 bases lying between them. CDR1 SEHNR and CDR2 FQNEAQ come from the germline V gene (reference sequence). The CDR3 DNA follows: TGTGCCAGCAGCTTAGACGGGACTAACTATGGCTACACCTTC. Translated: CASSLDGTNYGYTF.

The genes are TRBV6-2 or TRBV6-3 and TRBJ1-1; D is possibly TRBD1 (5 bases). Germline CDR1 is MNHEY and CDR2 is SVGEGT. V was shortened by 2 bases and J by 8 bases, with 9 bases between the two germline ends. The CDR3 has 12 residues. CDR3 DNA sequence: TGTGCCAGCAGTTACAGCGAGGGGGAAGCTTTCTTT. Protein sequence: CASSYSEGEAFF.

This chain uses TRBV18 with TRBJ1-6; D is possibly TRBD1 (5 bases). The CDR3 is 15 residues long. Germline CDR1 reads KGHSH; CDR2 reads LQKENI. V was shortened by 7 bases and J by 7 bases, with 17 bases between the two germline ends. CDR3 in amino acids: CASWPGQDGNSPLHF. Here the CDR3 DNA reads TGTGCCAGCTGGCCAGGGCAGGACGGAAATTCACCCCTCCACTTT.

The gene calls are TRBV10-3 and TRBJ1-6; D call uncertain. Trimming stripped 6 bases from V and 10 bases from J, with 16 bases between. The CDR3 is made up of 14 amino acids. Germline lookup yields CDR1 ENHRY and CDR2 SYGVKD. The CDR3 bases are TGTGCCATCAGGGTCGAAGTATCGGGGTCACCCCTCCACTTT. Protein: CAIRVEVSGSPLHF.

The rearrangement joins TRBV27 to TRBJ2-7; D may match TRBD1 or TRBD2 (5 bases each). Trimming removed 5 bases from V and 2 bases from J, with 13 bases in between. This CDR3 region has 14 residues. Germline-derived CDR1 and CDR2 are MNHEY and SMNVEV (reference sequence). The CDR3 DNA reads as TGTGCCAGCAGTCGGGTAGGGGACCCCTACGAGCAGTACTTC. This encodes CASSRVGDPYEQYF.

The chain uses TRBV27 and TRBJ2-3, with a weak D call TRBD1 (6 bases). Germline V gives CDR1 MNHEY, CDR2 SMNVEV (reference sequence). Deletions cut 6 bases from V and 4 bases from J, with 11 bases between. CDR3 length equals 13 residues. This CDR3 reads CASRFGGPDTQYF. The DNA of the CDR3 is TGTGCCAGCAGGTTTGGGGGCCCAGATACGCAGTATTTT.

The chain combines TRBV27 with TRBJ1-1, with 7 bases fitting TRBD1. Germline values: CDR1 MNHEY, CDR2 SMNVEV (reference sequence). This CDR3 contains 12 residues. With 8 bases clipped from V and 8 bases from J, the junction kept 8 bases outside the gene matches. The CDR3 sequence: CASARETGEAFF. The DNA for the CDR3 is TGTGCCAGCGCCCGTGAGACAGGGGAAGCTTTCTTT.

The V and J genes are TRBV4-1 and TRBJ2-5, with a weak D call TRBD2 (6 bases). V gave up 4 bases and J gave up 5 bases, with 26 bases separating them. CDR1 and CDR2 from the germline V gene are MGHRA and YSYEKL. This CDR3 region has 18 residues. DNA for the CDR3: TGCGCCAGCAGCCCCTTGGTCATCAGCGGGCGGGGAGCCGAGACCCAGTACTTC. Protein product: CASSPLVISGRGAETQYF.

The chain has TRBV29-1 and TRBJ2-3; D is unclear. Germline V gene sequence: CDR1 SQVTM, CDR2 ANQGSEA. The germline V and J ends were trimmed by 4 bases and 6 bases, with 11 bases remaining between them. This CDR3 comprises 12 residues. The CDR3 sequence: CSVGARSDTQYF. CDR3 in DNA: TGCAGCGTTGGGGCTCGGAGTGATACGCAGTATTTT.

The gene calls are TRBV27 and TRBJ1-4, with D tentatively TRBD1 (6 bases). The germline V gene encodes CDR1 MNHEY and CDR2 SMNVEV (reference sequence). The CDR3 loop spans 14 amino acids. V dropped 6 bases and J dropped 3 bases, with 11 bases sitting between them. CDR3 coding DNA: TGTGCCAGCAGCCACAGGGCCCCTAATGAAAAACTGTTTTTT. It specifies CASSHRAPNEKLFF.

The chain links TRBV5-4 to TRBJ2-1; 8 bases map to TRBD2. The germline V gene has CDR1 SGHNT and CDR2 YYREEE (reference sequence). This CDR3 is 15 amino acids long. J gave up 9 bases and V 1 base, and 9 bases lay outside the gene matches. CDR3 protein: CASSLRSGSGIEQFF. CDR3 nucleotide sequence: TGTGCCAGCAGCTTGAGAAGCGGGAGTGGAATTGAGCAGTTCTTC.

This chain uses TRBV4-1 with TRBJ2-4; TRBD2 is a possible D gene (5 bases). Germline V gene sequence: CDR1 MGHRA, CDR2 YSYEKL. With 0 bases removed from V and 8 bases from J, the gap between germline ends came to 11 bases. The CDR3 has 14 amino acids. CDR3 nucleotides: TGCGCCAGCAGCCAAGATATTGTACTAGACATTCAGTACTTC. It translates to CASSQDIVLDIQYF.

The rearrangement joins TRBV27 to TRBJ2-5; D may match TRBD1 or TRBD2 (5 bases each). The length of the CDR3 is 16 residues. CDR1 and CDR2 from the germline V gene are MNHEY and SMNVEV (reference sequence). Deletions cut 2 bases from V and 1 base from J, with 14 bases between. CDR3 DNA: TGTGCCAGCAGTTTAAGAGACAGAGGGTCCCAAGAGACCCAGTACTTC. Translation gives CASSLRDRGSQETQYF.

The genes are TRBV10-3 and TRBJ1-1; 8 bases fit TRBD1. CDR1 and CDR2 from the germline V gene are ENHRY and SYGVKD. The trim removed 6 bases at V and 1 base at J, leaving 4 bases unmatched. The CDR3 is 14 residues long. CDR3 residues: CAISPGTGNTEAFF. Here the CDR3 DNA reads TGTGCCATCAGCCCCGGGACAGGGAACACTGAAGCTTTCTTT.

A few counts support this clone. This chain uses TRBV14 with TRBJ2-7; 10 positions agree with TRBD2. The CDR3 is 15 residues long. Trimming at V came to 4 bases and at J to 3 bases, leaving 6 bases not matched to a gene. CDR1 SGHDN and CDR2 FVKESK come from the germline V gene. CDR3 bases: TGTGCCAGCAGCCCAGGACTAGCGGCGAACTACGAGCAGTACTTC. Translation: CASSPGLAANYEQYF.

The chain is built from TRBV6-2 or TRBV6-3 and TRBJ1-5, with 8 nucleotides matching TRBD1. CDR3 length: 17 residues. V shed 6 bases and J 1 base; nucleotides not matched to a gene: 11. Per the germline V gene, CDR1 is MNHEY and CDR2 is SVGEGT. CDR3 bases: TGTGCCAGCAGCCGGGCTCAGGGGGCAGGAAGCAATCAGCCCCAGCATTTT. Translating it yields CASSRAQGAGSNQPQHF.

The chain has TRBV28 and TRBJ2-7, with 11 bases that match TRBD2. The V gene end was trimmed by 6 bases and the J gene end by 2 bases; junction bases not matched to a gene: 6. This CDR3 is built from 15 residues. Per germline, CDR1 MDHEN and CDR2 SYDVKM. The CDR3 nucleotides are TGTGCCAGCAGGACGCTTAGCGGGAGGGCCTACGAGCAGTACTTC. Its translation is CASRTLSGRAYEQYF.

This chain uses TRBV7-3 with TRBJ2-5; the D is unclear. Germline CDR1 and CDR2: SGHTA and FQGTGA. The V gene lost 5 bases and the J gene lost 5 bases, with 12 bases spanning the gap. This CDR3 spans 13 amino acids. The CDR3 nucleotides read TGTGCCAGCAGCCCCGAGCCCCGGGAGACCCAGTACTTC. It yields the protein CASSPEPRETQYF.